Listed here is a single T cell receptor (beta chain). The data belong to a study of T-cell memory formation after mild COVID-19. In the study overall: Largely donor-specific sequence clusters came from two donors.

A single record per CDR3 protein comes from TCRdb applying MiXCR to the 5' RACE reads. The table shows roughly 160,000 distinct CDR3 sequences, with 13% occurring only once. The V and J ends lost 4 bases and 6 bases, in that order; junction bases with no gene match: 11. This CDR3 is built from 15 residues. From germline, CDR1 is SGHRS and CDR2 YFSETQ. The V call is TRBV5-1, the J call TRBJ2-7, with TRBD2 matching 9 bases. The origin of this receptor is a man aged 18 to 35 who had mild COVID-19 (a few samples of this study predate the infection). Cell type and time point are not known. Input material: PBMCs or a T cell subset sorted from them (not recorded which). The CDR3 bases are TGCGCCAGCAGCGGCGGGGGGGTGATCAGCGGCGAGCAGTACTTC. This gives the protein CASSGGGVISGEQYF.